Below, one TCR beta chain is given with its context. The ends were cut back, 7 bases at V and 2 bases at J, with 10 bases in the middle. CDR3 length: 13 amino acids. Germline CDR1 is MNHNY and CDR2 is SVGAGI (reference sequence). Quantitative 5'-RACE was performed with molecular barcodes, and it yielded the TCR beta libraries. Via MiXCR, TCRdb re-called the 5' RACE reads, giving one row per CDR3 protein. The table lists 150,000 to 200,000 distinct CDR3 sequences, 18% of them singletons. This sample is part of a study of CD8 T cells in ankylosing spondylitis. The chain combines TRBV6-6 with TRBJ2-3; D gene unclear. This TCR derives from a male donor aged 5-29 years with ankylosing spondylitis or in good health (not recorded which). The sequenced sample was blood, either unsorted or a sorted T cell fraction (not recorded which). CDR3 nucleotide sequence: TGTGCCAGCATCGGGCAGTCCACAGATACGCAGTATTTT. Translated: CASIGQSTDTQYF.